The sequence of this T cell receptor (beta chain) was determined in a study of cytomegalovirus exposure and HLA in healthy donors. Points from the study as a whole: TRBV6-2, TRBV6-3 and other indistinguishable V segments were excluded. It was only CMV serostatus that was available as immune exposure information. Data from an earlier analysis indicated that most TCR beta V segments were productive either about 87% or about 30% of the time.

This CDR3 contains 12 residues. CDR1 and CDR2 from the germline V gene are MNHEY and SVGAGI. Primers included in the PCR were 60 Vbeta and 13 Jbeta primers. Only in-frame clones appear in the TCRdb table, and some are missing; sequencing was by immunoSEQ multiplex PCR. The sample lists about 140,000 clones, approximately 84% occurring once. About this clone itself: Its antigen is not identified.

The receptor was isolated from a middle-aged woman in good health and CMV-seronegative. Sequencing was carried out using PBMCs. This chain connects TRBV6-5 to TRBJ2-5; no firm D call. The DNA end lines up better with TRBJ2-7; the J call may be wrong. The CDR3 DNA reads TGTGCCAGCAGTTCTTACCGTTACGAGCAGTACTTC. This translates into CASSSYRYEQYF.